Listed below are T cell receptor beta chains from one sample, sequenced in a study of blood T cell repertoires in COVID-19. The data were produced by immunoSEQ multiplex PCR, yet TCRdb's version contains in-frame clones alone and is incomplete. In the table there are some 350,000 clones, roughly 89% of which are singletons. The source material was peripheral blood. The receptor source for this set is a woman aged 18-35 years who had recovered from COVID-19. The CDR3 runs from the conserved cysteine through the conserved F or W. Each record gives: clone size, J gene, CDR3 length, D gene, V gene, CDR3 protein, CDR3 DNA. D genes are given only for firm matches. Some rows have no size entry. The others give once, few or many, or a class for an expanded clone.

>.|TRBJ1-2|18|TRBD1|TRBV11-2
CASSLRAQGQGGAGSYTF
TGTGCCAGCAGCTTAAGGGCCCAGGGGCAGGGGGGTGCTGGAAGCTACACCTTC
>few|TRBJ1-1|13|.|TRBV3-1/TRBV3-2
CASSPGTYTEAFF
TGTGCCAGCAGCCCGGGGACTTACACTGAAGCTTTCTTT
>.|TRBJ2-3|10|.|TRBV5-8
CASVRDTQYF
TGTGCCAGCGTTCGTGATACGCAGTATTTT
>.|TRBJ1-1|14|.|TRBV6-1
CASSEARWNTEAFF
TGTGCCAGCAGTGAAGCGCGTTGGAACACTGAAGCTTTCTTT
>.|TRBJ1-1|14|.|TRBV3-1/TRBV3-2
CASSQSVRGTEAFF
TGTGCCAGCAGCCAGTCGGTACGGGGCACTGAAGCTTTCTTT
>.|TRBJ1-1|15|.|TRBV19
CASSMQGNLNTEAFF
TGTGCCAGTAGTATGCAGGGCAACTTGAACACTGAAGCTTTCTTT
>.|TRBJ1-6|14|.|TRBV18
CASSPPRRDSPLHF
TGTGCCAGCTCACCACCTCGGAGGGATTCACCCCTCCACTTT
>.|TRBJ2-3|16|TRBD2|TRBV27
CASSPRTSGKVGTQYF
TGTGCCAGCAGTCCCCGGACTAGCGGGAAAGTTGGTACGCAGTATTTT
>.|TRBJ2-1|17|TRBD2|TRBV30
CAWKETSRISSYNEQFF
TGTGCCTGGAAGGAGACTAGCCGAATATCCTCCTACAATGAGCAGTTCTTC
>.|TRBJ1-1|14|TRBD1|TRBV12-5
CASGPPDRIPEAFF
TGTGCTAGTGGTCCCCCGGACAGGATCCCTGAAGCTTTCTTT
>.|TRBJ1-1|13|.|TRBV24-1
CATSDSRVSEAFF
TGTGCCACCAGTGATTCCCGCGTTTCTGAAGCTTTCTTT
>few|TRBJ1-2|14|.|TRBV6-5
CASGTPGGPSGNTF
TGTGCCAGCGGTACTCCCGGGGGGCCCTCGGGCAACACCTTC
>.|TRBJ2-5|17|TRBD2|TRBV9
CASSGWTSGRARETQYF
TGTGCCAGCAGCGGCTGGACTAGCGGGAGGGCCAGGGAGACCCAGTACTTC
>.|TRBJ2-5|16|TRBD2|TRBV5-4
CASSPRTSGIQETQYF
TGTGCCAGCAGCCCCCGGACTAGCGGGATCCAAGAGACCCAGTACTTC
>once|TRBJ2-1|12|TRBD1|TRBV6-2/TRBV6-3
CASSPDRGGEFF
TGTGCCAGCAGCCCTGACAGGGGCGGGGAGTTCTTC
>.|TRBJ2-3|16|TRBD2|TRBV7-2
CASTVGSGTSGYTQYF
TGTGCCAGCACCGTTGGATCCGGGACTAGCGGGTATACGCAGTATTTT
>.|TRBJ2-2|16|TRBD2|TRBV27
CASSSGTSGNTGELFF
TGTGCCAGCAGTTCCGGGACTAGCGGAAACACCGGGGAGCTGTTTTTT
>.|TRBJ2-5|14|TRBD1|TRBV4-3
CASSRNRGEETQYF
TGCGCCAGCAGCCGCAACAGGGGCGAAGAGACCCAGTACTTC
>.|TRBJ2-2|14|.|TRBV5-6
CASSLGLSTGELFF
TGTGCCAGCAGCTTGGGGCTCTCCACCGGGGAGCTGTTTTTT
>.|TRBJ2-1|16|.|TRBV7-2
CASSLLRVSSYNEQFF
TGTGCCAGCAGCTTATTACGGGTTAGCTCCTACAATGAGCAGTTCTTC
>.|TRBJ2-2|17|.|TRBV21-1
CASGRRWVRTRTGELFF
TGTGCCAGCGGCCGTCGGTGGGTCCGGACTAGGACCGGGGAGCTGTTTTTT
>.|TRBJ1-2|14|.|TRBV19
CASSIAGKEGGYTF
TGTGCCAGTAGTATTGCAGGGAAGGAAGGAGGCTACACCTTC
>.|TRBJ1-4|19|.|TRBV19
CASSIGRVRALATNEKLFF
TGTGCCAGTAGTATCGGGAGGGTTAGGGCCCTCGCAACTAATGAAAAACTGTTTTTT
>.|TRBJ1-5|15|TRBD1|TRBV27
CASSSGTGGFQPQHF
TGTGCCAGCAGCTCCGGGACAGGGGGTTTTCAGCCCCAGCATTTT
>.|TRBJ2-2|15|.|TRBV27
CASSLSPTVREELFF
TGTGCCAGCAGTTTATCCCCGACAGTGCGAGAGGAGCTGTTTTTT
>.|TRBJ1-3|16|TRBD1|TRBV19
CASTTDRVSFGNTIYF
TGTGCCAGTACCACAGACAGGGTCTCCTTTGGAAACACCATATATTTT
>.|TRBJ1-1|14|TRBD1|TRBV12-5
CASVPGTGNTEAFF
TGTGCTAGCGTTCCCGGGACAGGCAACACTGAAGCTTTCTTT
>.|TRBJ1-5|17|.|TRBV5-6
CASSLSPGGVGNQPQHF
TGTGCCAGCAGTTTATCTCCTGGGGGGGTCGGGAATCAGCCCCAGCATTTT
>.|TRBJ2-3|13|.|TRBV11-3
CASQVAGTDTQYF
TGTGCCAGCCAGGTGGCGGGAACAGATACGCAGTATTTT
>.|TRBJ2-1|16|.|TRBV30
CAWSVRGLAGANEQFF
TGTGCCTGGAGTGTACGAGGGCTAGCAGGTGCGAATGAGCAGTTCTTC
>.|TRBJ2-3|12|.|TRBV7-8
CASSLVGHTQYF
TGTGCCAGCAGCTTAGTTGGCCATACGCAGTATTTT